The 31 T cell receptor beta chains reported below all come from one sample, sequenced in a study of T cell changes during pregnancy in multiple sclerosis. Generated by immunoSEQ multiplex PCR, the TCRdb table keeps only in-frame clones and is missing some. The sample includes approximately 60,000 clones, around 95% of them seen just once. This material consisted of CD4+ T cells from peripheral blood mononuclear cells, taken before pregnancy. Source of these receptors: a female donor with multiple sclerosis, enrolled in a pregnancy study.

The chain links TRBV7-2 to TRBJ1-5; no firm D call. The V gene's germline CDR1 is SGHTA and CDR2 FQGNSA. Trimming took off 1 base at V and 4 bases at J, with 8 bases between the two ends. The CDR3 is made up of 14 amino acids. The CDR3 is CASSLGDGNQPQHF. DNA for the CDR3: TGTGCCAGCAGCTTAGGTGACGGGAATCAGCCCCAGCATTTT. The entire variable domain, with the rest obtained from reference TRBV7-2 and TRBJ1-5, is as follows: GAGVSQSPSNKVTEKGKDVELRCDPISGHTALYWYRQSLGQGLEFLIYFQGNSAPDKSGLPSDRFSAERTGGSVSTLTIQRTQQEDSAVYLCASSLGDGNQPQHFGDGTRLSIL.

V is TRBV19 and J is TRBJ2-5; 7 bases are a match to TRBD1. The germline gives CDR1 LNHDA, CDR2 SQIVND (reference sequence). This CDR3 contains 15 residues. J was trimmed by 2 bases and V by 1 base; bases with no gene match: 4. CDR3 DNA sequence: TGTGCCAGTAGTATAGGGGACAGTAAACAAGAGACCCAGTACTTC. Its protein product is CASSIGDSKQETQYF.

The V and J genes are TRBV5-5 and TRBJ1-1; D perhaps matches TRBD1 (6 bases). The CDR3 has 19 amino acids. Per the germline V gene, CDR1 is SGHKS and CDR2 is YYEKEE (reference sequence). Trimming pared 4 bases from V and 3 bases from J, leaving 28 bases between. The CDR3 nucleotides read TGTGCCAGCAGCGGCAAAGGACAGAACAAAAGGGTTGGTTACACTGAAGCTTTCTTT. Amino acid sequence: CASSGKGQNKRVGYTEAFF. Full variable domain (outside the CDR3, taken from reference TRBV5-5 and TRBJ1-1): DAGVTQSPTHLIKTRGQQVTLRCSPISGHKSVSWYQQVLGQGPQFIFQYYEKEERGRGNFPDRFSARQFPNYSSELNVNALLLGDSALYLCASSGKGQNKRVGYTEAFFGQGTRLTVV.

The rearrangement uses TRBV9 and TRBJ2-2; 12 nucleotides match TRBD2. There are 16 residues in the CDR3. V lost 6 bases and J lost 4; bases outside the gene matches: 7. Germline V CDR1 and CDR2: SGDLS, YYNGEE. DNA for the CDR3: TGTGCCAGCACCCCCCGGGGACTAGCGGGCACCGGGGAGCTGTTTTTT. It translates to CASTPRGLAGTGELFF.

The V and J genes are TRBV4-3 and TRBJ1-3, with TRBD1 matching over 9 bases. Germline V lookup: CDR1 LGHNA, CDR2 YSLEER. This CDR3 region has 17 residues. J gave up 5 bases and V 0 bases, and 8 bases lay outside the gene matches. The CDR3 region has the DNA TGCGCCAGCAGCCAAGATCGGTACAGGGGGCTTAGAAACACCATATATTTT. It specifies CASSQDRYRGLRNTIYF.

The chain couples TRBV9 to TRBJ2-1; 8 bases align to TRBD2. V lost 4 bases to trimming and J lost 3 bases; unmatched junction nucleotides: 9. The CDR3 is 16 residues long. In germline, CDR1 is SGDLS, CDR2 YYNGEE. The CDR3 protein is CASSSRVLAVYNEQFF. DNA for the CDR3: TGTGCCAGCAGCTCAAGAGTACTAGCGGTCTACAATGAGCAGTTCTTC. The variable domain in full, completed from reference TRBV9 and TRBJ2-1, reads DSGVTQTPKHLITATGQRVTLRCSPRSGDLSVYWYQQSLDQGLQFLIQYYNGEERAKGNILERFSAQQFPDLHSELNLSSLELGDSALYFCASSSRVLAVYNEQFFGPGTRLTVL.

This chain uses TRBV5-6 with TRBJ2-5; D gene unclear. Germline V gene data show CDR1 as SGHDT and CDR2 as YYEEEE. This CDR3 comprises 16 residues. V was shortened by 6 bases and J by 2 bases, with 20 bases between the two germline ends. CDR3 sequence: CASTPLKSPDQETQYF. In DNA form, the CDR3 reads TGTGCCAGCACCCCCCTCAAGTCCCCAGATCAAGAGACCCAGTACTTC.

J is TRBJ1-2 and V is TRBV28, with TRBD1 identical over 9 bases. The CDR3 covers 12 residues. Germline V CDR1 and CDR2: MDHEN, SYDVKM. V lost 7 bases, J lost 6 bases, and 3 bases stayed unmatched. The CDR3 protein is CASKTGGHGYTF. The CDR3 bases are TGTGCCAGCAAAACAGGGGGCCATGGCTACACCTTC.

CDR3 sequence: CASSLGLAVRTDTQYF. CDR3 coding DNA: TGTGCCAGCAGCCTCGGACTAGCGGTCCGCACAGATACGCAGTATTTT. The chain recombines TRBV7-2 with TRBJ2-3; 10 bases are shared with TRBD2. The CDR3 has 16 residues. J lost 1 base, V lost 5 bases, and 6 bases had no gene match. Germline CDR1 is SGHTA and CDR2 is FQGNSA.

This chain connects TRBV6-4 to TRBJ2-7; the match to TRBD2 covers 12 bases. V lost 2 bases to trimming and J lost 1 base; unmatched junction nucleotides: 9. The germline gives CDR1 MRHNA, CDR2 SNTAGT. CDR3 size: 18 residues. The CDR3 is CASSDPTSGSYRSYEQYF. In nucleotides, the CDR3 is TGTGCCAGCAGTGACCCGACTAGCGGGAGTTATAGATCCTACGAGCAGTACTTC.

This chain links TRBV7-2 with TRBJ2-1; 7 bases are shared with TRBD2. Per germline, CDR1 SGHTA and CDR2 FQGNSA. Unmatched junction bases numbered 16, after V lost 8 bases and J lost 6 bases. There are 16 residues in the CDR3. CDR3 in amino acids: CASSSPLGGGPNEQFF. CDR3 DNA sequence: TGTGCCAGCTCATCTCCCTTGGGGGGAGGGCCCAATGAGCAGTTCTTC.

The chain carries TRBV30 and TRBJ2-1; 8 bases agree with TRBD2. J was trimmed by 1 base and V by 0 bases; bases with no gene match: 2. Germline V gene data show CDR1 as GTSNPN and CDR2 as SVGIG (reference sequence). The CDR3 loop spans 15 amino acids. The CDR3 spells CAWSVGGRSYNEQFF. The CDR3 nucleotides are TGTGCCTGGAGTGTAGGCGGGAGGTCCTACAATGAGCAGTTCTTC.

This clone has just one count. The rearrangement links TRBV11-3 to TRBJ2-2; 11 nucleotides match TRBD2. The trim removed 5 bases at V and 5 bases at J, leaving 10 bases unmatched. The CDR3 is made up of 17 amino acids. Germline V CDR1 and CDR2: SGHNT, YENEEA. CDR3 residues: CASSLQLAGVVTGELFF. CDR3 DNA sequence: TGTGCCAGCAGCCTCCAACTAGCGGGAGTCGTAACCGGGGAGCTGTTTTTT.

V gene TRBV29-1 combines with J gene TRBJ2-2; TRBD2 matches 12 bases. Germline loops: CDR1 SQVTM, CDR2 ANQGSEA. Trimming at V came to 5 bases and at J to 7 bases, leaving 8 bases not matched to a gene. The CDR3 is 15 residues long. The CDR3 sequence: CSVRLAGDRGGELFF. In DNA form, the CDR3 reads TGCAGCGTTAGACTAGCGGGAGATCGCGGCGGGGAGCTGTTTTTT.

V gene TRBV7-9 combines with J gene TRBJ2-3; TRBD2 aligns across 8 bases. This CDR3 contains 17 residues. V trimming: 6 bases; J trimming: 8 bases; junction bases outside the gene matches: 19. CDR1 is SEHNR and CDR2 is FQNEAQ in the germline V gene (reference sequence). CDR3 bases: TGTGCCAGCAGGCCCGCTGGACTAGCAGCCCGCCGGGTTACGCAGTATTTT. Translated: CASRPAGLAARRVTQYF.

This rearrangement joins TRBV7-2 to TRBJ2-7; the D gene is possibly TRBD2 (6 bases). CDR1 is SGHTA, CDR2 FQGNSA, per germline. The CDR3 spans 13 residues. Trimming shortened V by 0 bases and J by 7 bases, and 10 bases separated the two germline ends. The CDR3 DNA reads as TGTGCCAGCAGCTTAGCGGGACTCAAGGAGCAGTACTTC. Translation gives CASSLAGLKEQYF.

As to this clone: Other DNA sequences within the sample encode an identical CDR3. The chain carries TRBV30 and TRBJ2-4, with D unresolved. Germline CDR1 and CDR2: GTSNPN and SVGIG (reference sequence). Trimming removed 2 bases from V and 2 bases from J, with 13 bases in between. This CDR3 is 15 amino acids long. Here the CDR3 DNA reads TGTGCCTGGAGTCGTCCGGTACTGTCCAAAAACATTCAGTACTTC. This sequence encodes CAWSRPVLSKNIQYF.

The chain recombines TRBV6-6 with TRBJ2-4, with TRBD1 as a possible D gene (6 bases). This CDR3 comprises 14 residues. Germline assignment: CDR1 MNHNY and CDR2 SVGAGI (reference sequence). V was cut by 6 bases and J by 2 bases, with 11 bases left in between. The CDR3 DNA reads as TGTGCCAGCAGCCAAGGGGGAACCAAAAACATTCAGTACTTC. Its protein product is CASSQGGTKNIQYF.

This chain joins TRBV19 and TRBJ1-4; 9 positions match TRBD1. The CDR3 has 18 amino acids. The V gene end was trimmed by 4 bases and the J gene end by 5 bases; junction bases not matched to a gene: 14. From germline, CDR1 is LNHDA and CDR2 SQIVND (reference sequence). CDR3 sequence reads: CASSTGQGKRTLNEKLFF. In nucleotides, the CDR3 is TGTGCCAGTAGTACGGGACAGGGCAAACGAACGTTGAATGAAAAACTGTTTTTT.

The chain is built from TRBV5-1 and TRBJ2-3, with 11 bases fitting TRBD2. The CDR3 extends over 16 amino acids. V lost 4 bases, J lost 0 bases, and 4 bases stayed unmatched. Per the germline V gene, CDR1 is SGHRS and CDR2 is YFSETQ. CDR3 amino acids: CASSPRTSGSTDTQYF. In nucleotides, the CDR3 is TGCGCCAGCAGCCCCCGGACTAGCGGGAGCACAGATACGCAGTATTTT.

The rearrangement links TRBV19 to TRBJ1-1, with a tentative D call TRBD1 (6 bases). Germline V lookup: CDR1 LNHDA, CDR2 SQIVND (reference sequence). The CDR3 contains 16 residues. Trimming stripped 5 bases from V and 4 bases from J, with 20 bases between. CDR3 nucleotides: TGTGCCAGTAGTGTACCTCCAGGGGTTTTGAGCACTGAAGCTTTCTTT. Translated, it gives CASSVPPGVLSTEAFF.

The CDR3 DNA sequence: TGTGCCAGCAGCAACAGGGGAGTAAGGGAAGGCACTGAAGCTTTCTTT. This gives the protein CASSNRGVREGTEAFF. V gene TRBV5-4 combines with J gene TRBJ1-1, with TRBD1 matching 7 bases. The germline gives CDR1 SGHNT, CDR2 YYREEE (reference sequence). With 4 bases clipped from V and 4 bases from J, the junction kept 13 bases outside the gene matches. The CDR3 length is 16 residues.

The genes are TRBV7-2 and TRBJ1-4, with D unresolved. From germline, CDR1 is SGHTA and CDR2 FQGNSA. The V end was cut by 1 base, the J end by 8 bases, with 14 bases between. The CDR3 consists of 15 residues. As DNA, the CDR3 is TGTGCCAGCAGCTTAGGAGGAGGGATTGGGGAAAAACTGTTTTTT. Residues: CASSLGGGIGEKLFF.

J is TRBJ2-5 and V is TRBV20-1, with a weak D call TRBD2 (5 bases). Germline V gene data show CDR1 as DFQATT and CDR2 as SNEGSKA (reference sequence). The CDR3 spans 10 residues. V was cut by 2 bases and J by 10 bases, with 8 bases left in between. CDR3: CSARSEDQYF. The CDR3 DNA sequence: TGCAGTGCTAGATCGGAGGACCAGTACTTC.

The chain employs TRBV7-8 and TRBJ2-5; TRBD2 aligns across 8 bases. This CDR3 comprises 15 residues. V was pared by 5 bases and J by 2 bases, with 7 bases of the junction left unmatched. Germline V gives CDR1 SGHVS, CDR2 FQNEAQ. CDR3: CASSAGTSYQETQYF. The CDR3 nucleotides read TGTGCCAGCAGCGCCGGGACTAGTTATCAAGAGACCCAGTACTTC.

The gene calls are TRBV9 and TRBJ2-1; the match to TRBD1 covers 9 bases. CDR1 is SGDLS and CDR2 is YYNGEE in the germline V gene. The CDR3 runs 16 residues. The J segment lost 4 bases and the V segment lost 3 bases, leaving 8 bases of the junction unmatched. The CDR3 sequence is CASSALTGGGYNEQFF. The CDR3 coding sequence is TGTGCCAGCAGCGCCCTGACAGGGGGTGGGTACAATGAGCAGTTCTTC.

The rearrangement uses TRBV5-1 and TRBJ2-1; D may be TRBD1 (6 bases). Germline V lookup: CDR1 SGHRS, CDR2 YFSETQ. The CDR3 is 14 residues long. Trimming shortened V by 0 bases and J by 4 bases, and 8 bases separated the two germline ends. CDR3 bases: TGCGCCAGCAGCTTGGGACAGGAATACAATGAGCAGTTCTTC. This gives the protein CASSLGQEYNEQFF.

The CDR3 DNA follows: TGTGCCAGCAGCTCCCGGGCGGGCGGCACTGGGCCAGATACGCAGTATTTT. Translation: CASSSRAGGTGPDTQYF. This chain joins TRBV7-3 and TRBJ2-3, with D tentatively TRBD2 (5 bases). The CDR3 runs to 17 residues. Germline V gene lookup returns CDR1 SGHTA and CDR2 FQGTGA. V lost 4 bases and J 4 bases, leaving 21 bases between the germline ends. Together with reference TRBV7-3 and TRBJ2-3, the CDR3 gives the full variable domain: GAGVSQTPSNKVTEKGKYVELRCDPISGHTALYWYRQSLGQGPEFLIYFQGTGAADDSGLPNDRFFAVRPEGSVSTLKIQRTERGDSAVYLCASSSRAGGTGPDTQYFGPGTRLTVL.

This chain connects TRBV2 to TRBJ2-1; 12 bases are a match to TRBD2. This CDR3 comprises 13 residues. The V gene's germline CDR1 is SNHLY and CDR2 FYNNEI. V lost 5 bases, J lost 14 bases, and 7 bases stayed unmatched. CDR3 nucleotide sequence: TGTGCCAGCAGTTGGCTAGCGGGAGGGTCTGAGTTCTTC. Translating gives CASSWLAGGSEFF.

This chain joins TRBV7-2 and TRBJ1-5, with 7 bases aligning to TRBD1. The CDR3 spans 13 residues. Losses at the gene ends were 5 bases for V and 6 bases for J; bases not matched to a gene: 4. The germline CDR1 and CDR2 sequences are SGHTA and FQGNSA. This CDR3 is CASSQSGGQPQHF. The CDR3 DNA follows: TGTGCCAGCAGCCAATCAGGGGGTCAGCCCCAGCATTTT.

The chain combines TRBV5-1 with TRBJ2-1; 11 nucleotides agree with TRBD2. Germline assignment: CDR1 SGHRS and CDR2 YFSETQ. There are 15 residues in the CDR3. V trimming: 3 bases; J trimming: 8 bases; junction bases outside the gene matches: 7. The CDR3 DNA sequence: TGCGCCAGCAGCTATAGCGGGAGGGCCTTCGATGAGCAGTTCTTC. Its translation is CASSYSGRAFDEQFF. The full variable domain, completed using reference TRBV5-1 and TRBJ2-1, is KAGVTQTPRYLIKTRGQQVTLSCSPISGHRSVSWYQQTPGQGLQFLFEYFSETQRNKGNFPGRFSGRQFSNSRSEMNVSTLELGDSALYLCASSYSGRAFDEQFFGPGTRLTVL.